The 27 T cell receptor beta chains listed next were all sequenced from one sample in a study of cytomegalovirus exposure and HLA in healthy donors. The PCR ran on 60 Vbeta and 13 Jbeta primers. The data were produced by immunoSEQ multiplex PCR, yet TCRdb's version contains in-frame clones alone and is incomplete. The table shows 150,000 to 200,000 clones, with 60% to 80% occurring only once. Sequencing was done on a sample of PBMCs. These receptors were obtained from a man aged 45 to 65 in good health and CMV-seropositive.

V gene TRBV25-1 combines with J gene TRBJ1-6, with D possibly matching TRBD1 (5 bases). Germline V lookup: CDR1 MGHDK, CDR2 SYGVNS. The CDR3 is 14 amino acids. V was cut by 7 bases and J by 5 bases, with 12 bases left in between. CDR3 coding DNA: TGTGCCAGCATGAGAGACAGTAATAATTCACCCCTCCACTTT. Its translation: CASMRDSNNSPLHF.

The chain joins TRBV28 to TRBJ2-5; TRBD2 aligns across 11 bases. Trimming removed 8 bases from V and 2 bases from J; junction bases left unmatched: 16. Germline V lookup: CDR1 MDHEN, CDR2 SYDVKM. CDR3 size: 18 residues. As DNA, the CDR3 is TGTGCCAGCTCGCTAGAAAGGGTAGCGGGGGGGCTTCAAGAGACCCAGTACTTC. Its protein is CASSLERVAGGLQETQYF.

The chain joins TRBV7-2 to TRBJ2-5, with TRBD1 identical over 10 bases. Germline-derived CDR1 and CDR2 are SGHTA and FQGNSA. The CDR3 is made up of 15 amino acids. V lost 1 base and J lost 4; bases outside the gene matches: 3. The CDR3 loop is CASSLVGTGVETQYF. The CDR3 nucleotides read TGTGCCAGCAGCTTAGTCGGGACAGGGGTAGAGACCCAGTACTTC.

This chain connects TRBV4-3 to TRBJ2-2; 8 bases map to TRBD1. This CDR3 is built from 15 residues. Trimming at V came to 5 bases and at J to 4 bases, leaving 6 bases not matched to a gene. Germline V gives CDR1 LGHNA, CDR2 YSLEER. The DNA of the CDR3 is TGCGCCAGCAGCGCCCAGGGGGCGCTCACCGGGGAGCTGTTTTTT. This gives the protein CASSAQGALTGELFF.

The sample holds one count of this clone. The rearrangement joins TRBV11-2 to TRBJ2-1; 9 bases are a match to TRBD1. CDR1 is SGHAT, CDR2 FQNNGV, per germline. The J segment lost 3 bases and the V segment lost 11 bases, leaving 8 bases of the junction unmatched. The CDR3 has 14 residues. CDR3 loop: CAAGRGQGYNEQFF. DNA of the CDR3: TGTGCCGCTGGAAGGGGACAGGGCTACAATGAGCAGTTCTTC.

The rearrangement uses TRBV6-6 and TRBJ1-1; D is unresolved. Germline loops: CDR1 MNHNY, CDR2 SVGAGI (reference sequence). The ends were cut back, 5 bases at V and 4 bases at J, with 14 bases in the middle. This CDR3 region has 14 residues. CDR3 protein: CASSATAVGTEAFF. The CDR3 DNA reads TGTGCCAGCAGTGCCACAGCCGTAGGCACTGAAGCTTTCTTT.

The gene calls are TRBV7-9 and TRBJ2-1, with D tentatively TRBD2 (6 bases). Trimming cost V 5 bases and J 5 bases, with 16 bases left between them. The CDR3 totals 15 residues. The germline V gene encodes CDR1 SEHNR and CDR2 FQNEAQ (reference sequence). The CDR3 region is CASSGTGTANNEQFF. The CDR3 DNA sequence: TGTGCCAGCAGCGGCACCGGGACTGCAAACAATGAGCAGTTCTTC.

The CDR3 is CASSDVLTGEKLFF. The CDR3 DNA reads as TGTGCCAGCAGTGACGTCCTGACGGGTGAAAAACTGTTTTTT. V usage is TRBV2 and J usage is TRBJ1-4; no reliable D call. Germline CDR1 SNHLY, CDR2 FYNNEI. CDR3 length: 14 amino acids. With 3 bases removed from V and 7 bases from J, the gap between germline ends came to 12 bases.

The rearrangement joins TRBV5-6 to TRBJ1-1, with D maybe TRBD1 (5 bases). From germline, CDR1 is SGHDT and CDR2 YYEEEE. The CDR3 consists of 13 residues. Trimming took 4 bases from V and 5 from J, leaving 12 bases between them. CDR3 amino acids: CASSAAGGTEAFF. CDR3 sequence (DNA): TGTGCCAGCAGCGCCGCGGGGGGAACTGAAGCTTTCTTT.

This chain links TRBV27 with TRBJ2-7; 7 nucleotides match TRBD1. The CDR3 loop spans 15 amino acids. Per germline, CDR1 MNHEY and CDR2 SMNVEV (reference sequence). V lost 6 bases, J lost 2 bases, and 10 bases stayed unmatched. CDR3 sequence reads: CASRNRDSPAYEQYF. Here the CDR3 DNA reads TGTGCCAGCAGGAACCGGGACAGCCCAGCCTACGAGCAGTACTTC.

The chain recombines TRBV30 with TRBJ2-5; weak D call: TRBD2 (5 bases). The end of the DNA is better explained by TRBJ2-7, so the J call may be wrong. Germline CDR1 reads GTSNPN; CDR2 reads SVGIG (reference sequence). The CDR3 runs to 12 residues. Here the CDR3 reads CAWSVQGSEQYF. CDR3 sequence (DNA): TGTGCCTGGAGTGTACAAGGGAGCGAGCAGTACTTC.

This clone came up once. The chain couples TRBV7-6 to TRBJ1-1; tentative D call: TRBD1 (6 bases). Germline values: CDR1 SGHVS, CDR2 FNYEAQ. The V gene lost 4 bases and the J gene lost 1 base, with 7 bases spanning the gap. This CDR3 region has 13 residues. This CDR3 is CASSSGQNTEAFF. For the CDR3, the DNA is TGTGCCAGCAGCTCGGGACAGAACACTGAAGCTTTCTTT.

CDR3 region: CASRSPNGGYTF. The CDR3 nucleotides are TGTGCCAGCCGATCTCCGAACGGTGGCTACACCTTC. The chain employs TRBV28 and TRBJ1-2; no reliable D call. In germline, CDR1 is MDHEN, CDR2 SYDVKM. Trimming shortened V by 8 bases and J by 7 bases, and 14 bases separated the two germline ends. The CDR3 has 12 residues.

The rearrangement links TRBV7-3 to TRBJ2-3, with 8 bases fitting TRBD1. CDR3 length equals 13 residues. The V segment lost 5 bases and the J segment 10 bases; nucleotides outside the gene matches: 8. Germline V gives CDR1 SGHTA, CDR2 FQGTGA. CDR3 protein: CASSPLTGAAQYF. CDR3 DNA sequence: TGTGCCAGCAGCCCCCTGACAGGGGCTGCGCAGTATTTT. The variable domain in full, completed from reference TRBV7-3 and TRBJ2-3, reads GAGVSQTPSNKVTEKGKYVELRCDPISGHTALYWYRQSLGQGPEFLIYFQGTGAADDSGLPNDRFFAVRPEGSVSTLKIQRTERGDSAVYLCASSPLTGAAQYFGPGTRLTVL.

V gene TRBV5-4 combines with J gene TRBJ1-2; D unresolved. Germline CDR1 is SGHNT and CDR2 is YYREEE (reference sequence). The CDR3 has 15 amino acids. The V and J ends lost 0 bases and 0 bases respectively, with 9 bases between them. This chain's CDR3 is CASSLEQPTNYGYTF. CDR3 DNA sequence: TGTGCCAGCAGCTTGGAACAGCCGACTAACTATGGCTACACCTTC.

The chain has TRBV5-1 and TRBJ2-1; 7 nucleotides line up with TRBD2. The CDR3 length is 19 residues. Germline V gene lookup returns CDR1 SGHRS and CDR2 YFSETQ. The J segment lost 1 base and the V segment lost 4 bases, leaving 17 bases of the junction unmatched. CDR3 in DNA: TGCGCCAGCAGCCTGTTAGTTTGGAGCGGGGACGTATCCTACAATGAGCAGTTCTTC. This sequence encodes CASSLLVWSGDVSYNEQFF.

The chain uses TRBV12-5 and TRBJ1-1; 8 bases fit TRBD1. The germline CDR1 and CDR2 sequences are LGHNT and FRNRAP. The CDR3 runs to 14 residues. V lost 0 bases, J lost 4 bases, and 1 base stayed unmatched. The CDR3 sequence: CASGLVGQGTEAFF. CDR3 DNA: TGTGCTAGTGGTTTGGTAGGACAGGGCACTGAAGCTTTCTTT.

This rearrangement joins TRBV7-6 to TRBJ1-5; weak D call: TRBD1 (5 bases). V was shortened by 3 bases and J by 6 bases, with 9 bases between the two germline ends. Germline V gene sequence: CDR1 SGHVS, CDR2 FNYEAQ. This CDR3 comprises 13 residues. The CDR3 region has the DNA TGTGCCAGCAGCTTTGGGGGGAGTCAGCCCCAGCATTTT. This gives the protein CASSFGGSQPQHF.

V and J are TRBV18 and TRBJ1-2; TRBD1 agrees at 7 bases. The V gene end was trimmed by 6 bases and the J gene end by 2 bases; junction bases not matched to a gene: 9. Germline lookup yields CDR1 KGHSH and CDR2 LQKENI. This CDR3 has 15 residues. CDR3 in DNA: TGTGCCAGCTCCCCCGGGACAGACTTAAACTATGGCTACACCTTC. Protein: CASSPGTDLNYGYTF.

In its sample, this clone was seen once. The CDR3 region is CASSSRQTTNEKLFF. In DNA, the CDR3 is TGTGCCAGCAGCTCCCGACAGACAACTAATGAAAAACTGTTTTTT. The chain joins TRBV7-8 to TRBJ1-4, with D tentatively TRBD1 (5 bases). This CDR3 is built from 15 residues. The V gene lost 4 bases and the J gene lost 0 bases, with 9 bases spanning the gap. The germline V gene encodes CDR1 SGHVS and CDR2 FQNEAQ.

The rearrangement joins TRBV28 to TRBJ1-3, with D hard to call. In germline, CDR1 is MDHEN, CDR2 SYDVKM. The V gene lost 3 bases and the J gene lost 0 bases, with 6 bases spanning the gap. The CDR3 sequence is 14 residues long. The DNA of the CDR3 is TGTGCCAGCAGTTTCCCTAGCTCTGGAAACACCATATATTTT. Translated, it gives CASSFPSSGNTIYF.

Only a few counts were recorded for this clone. The gene calls are TRBV7-9 and TRBJ2-7; the match to TRBD2 covers 11 bases. CDR1 and CDR2 from the germline V gene are SEHNR and FQNEAQ (reference sequence). V was clipped by 8 bases and J by 6 bases; unmatched bases: 3. The CDR3 contains 12 residues. The DNA of the CDR3 is TGTGCCAGCGGGCTAGCGGGAGGCGAGCAGTACGTC. Amino acids: CASGLAGGEQYV.

The V and J genes are TRBV5-1 and TRBJ2-1; D possibly corresponds to TRBD2 (5 bases). V lost 2 bases and J 4 bases, leaving 13 bases between the germline ends. CDR1 SGHRS and CDR2 YFSETQ come from the germline V gene. The CDR3 is 15 amino acids. The CDR3 is CASSFGSSVYNEQFF. DNA of the CDR3: TGCGCCAGCAGCTTTGGTAGTAGCGTTTACAATGAGCAGTTCTTC.

The genes are TRBV18 and TRBJ1-2; a weak D match, TRBD1 (5 bases). The germline V gene encodes CDR1 KGHSH and CDR2 LQKENI. Between the trimmed V and J ends, which lost 3 bases and 2 bases, there was a span of 13 bases. CDR3 length: 15 amino acids. The CDR3 nucleotides are TGTGCCAGCTCACCTCAGGGTGACCCCAACTATGGCTACACCTTC. This encodes CASSPQGDPNYGYTF.

The chain couples TRBV11-1 to TRBJ2-4; TRBD1 agrees at 8 bases. The CDR3 consists of 17 residues. V dropped 3 bases and J dropped 3; count of bases not matched to a gene: 10. Germline V lookup: CDR1 SGHAT, CDR2 FQDESV (reference sequence). The CDR3 reads CASSFPSGDRGKNIQYF. As DNA, the CDR3 is TGTGCCAGCAGCTTCCCCTCAGGAGACAGGGGCAAAAACATTCAGTACTTC.

This clone was counted between two and nine times. The chain employs TRBV29-1 and TRBJ1-2, with a weak D call TRBD1 (5 bases). Per germline, CDR1 SQVTM and CDR2 ANQGSEA. V was pared by 7 bases and J by 3 bases, with 21 bases between. The CDR3 is 15 residues long. CDR3 DNA sequence: TGCAGCGCCTCTGAGAGGAGCAGGGAACACTATGGCTACACCTTC. Its translation is CSASERSREHYGYTF.

This chain links TRBV7-2 with TRBJ2-7; 7 bases line up with TRBD1. The CDR3 extends over 13 amino acids. J gave up 6 bases and V 1 base, and 3 bases lay outside the gene matches. The germline V gene encodes CDR1 SGHTA and CDR2 FQGNSA. The chain's CDR3 is CASSLVTGPEQYF. CDR3 coding DNA: TGTGCCAGCAGCTTAGTGACAGGGCCCGAGCAGTACTTC.